A single sample gave rise to the 21 T cell receptor beta chains below, sequenced in a study of regulatory T cells in long-lasting Graves disease. Relying on iRepertoire HTBI primers and Arm-PCR of CDR3 regions, the team built TCR beta libraries. TCRdb re-called the multiplex PCR reads with MiXCR, one entry per CDR3 protein. This sample yields roughly 430,000 distinct CDR3 sequences, of which about a sixth are seen a single time; about 11% belongs to the top ten. Time point specified: newly diagnosed GD, antithyroid drugs for less than 3 months. The TCR library was made from RNA that had been extracted from PBMCs in TRIzol. This sample also appeared in a second study, on T cells in Graves' hyperthyroidism and ophthalmopathy.

Material: peripheral blood mononuclear cells (PBMCs), obtained at new diagnosis, from a patient treated with antithyroid drugs. All receptors derive from a woman in her twenties or thirties with Graves disease.

This clonotype was seen repeatedly, ten times or more. The genes are TRBV2 and TRBJ2-1, with TRBD2 matching over 8 bases. V lost 6 bases to trimming and J lost 1 base; unmatched junction nucleotides: 11. Germline-derived CDR1 and CDR2 are SNHLY and FYNNEI. The CDR3 spans 17 residues. In DNA, the CDR3 is TGTGCCAGCAGCGACCTTAGCGGGACTTCTTCCTACAATGAGCAGTTCTTC. It is translated as CASSDLSGTSSYNEQFF.

At least ten counts were recorded for this clonotype. The J gene is TRBJ1-6, the V gene TRBV11-2, with 8 bases identical to TRBD1. The length of the CDR3 is 14 residues. V shed 4 bases and J 6 bases; nucleotides not matched to a gene: 2. Germline V gene lookup returns CDR1 SGHAT and CDR2 FQNNGV. CDR3 region: CASSYDRGNSPLHF. The CDR3 DNA is TGTGCCAGCAGCTACGACAGGGGTAATTCACCCCTCCACTTT.

This clonotype turned up a few times. The chain recombines TRBV7-2 with TRBJ2-1, with D perhaps TRBD2 (6 bases). The V gene lost 4 bases and the J gene lost 2 bases, with 15 bases spanning the gap. The germline V gene encodes CDR1 SGHTA and CDR2 FQGNSA. CDR3 length: 16 amino acids. Here the CDR3 reads CASSSGAGQAYNEQFF. The DNA of the CDR3 is TGTGCCAGCAGCTCGGGAGCAGGGCAAGCCTACAATGAGCAGTTCTTC.

This clonotype was recorded a few times. The gene calls are TRBV2 and TRBJ1-6; D is ambiguous. Germline V gene data show CDR1 as SNHLY and CDR2 as FYNNEI. Trimming pared 2 bases from V and 2 bases from J, leaving 7 bases between. This CDR3 region has 15 residues. The CDR3, as DNA: TGTGCCAGCAGTGAAATTCAGCCCTATAATTCACCCCTCCACTTT. Protein product: CASSEIQPYNSPLHF.

In its sample, this clonotype was seen many times. This chain uses TRBV28 with TRBJ1-2; D not certain. CDR1 and CDR2 (germline): MDHEN, SYDVKM. This CDR3 region has 13 residues. Trimming stripped 2 bases from V and 7 bases from J, with 11 bases between. Written as DNA, the CDR3 is TGTGCCAGCAGTTTACTGGAAGAAGGTGGCTACACCTTC. The encoded protein is CASSLLEEGGYTF.

This clonotype was seen ten or more times. V gene TRBV20-1 combines with J gene TRBJ2-5; 9 nucleotides align to TRBD1. CDR1 is DFQATT, CDR2 SNEGSKA, per germline (reference sequence). This CDR3 has 13 amino acids. V trimming: 6 bases; J trimming: 4 bases; junction bases outside the gene matches: 6. CDR3 residues: CSAYTGGGETQYF. In DNA, the CDR3 is TGCAGTGCCTACACAGGGGGCGGAGAGACCCAGTACTTC.

A single count supports this clonotype. J is TRBJ2-7 and V is TRBV27; TRBD1 agrees at 9 bases. V shed 5 bases and J 0 bases; nucleotides not matched to a gene: 5. The CDR3 extends over 15 amino acids. From germline, CDR1 is MNHEY and CDR2 SMNVEV (reference sequence). The CDR3 here is CASSAGTGSSYEQYF. The CDR3 DNA reads as TGTGCCAGCAGTGCAGGGACAGGGAGCTCCTACGAGCAGTACTTC.

This clonotype was seen ten or more times. The chain uses TRBV10-1 and TRBJ2-2; a possible D gene is TRBD2 (6 bases). V lost 3 bases to trimming and J lost 3 bases, with 11 bases between them. The CDR3 is 15 residues long. Germline-derived CDR1 and CDR2 are WNHNN and SYGVQD (reference sequence). The CDR3 DNA follows: TGCGCCAGCAGTGAAGGGACTTCAGACACCGGGGAGCTGTTTTTT. Translation gives CASSEGTSDTGELFF.

This clonotype has at least ten counts. The CDR3 sequence: CASSLPRDAYEQYF. The CDR3 DNA is TGTGCCAGCAGTCTTCCTCGGGACGCCTACGAGCAGTACTTC. The V gene is TRBV28, the J gene TRBJ2-7; D tentatively fits TRBD1 or TRBD2 (5 bases each). V shed 5 bases and J shed 2 bases, with 13 bases lying between them. The germline gives CDR1 MDHEN, CDR2 SYDVKM. The CDR3 has 14 amino acids.

The chain joins TRBV6-2 or TRBV6-3 to TRBJ2-4; 11 bases line up with TRBD2. In germline, CDR1 is MNHEY, CDR2 SVGEGT. V shed 0 bases and J 1 base; nucleotides not matched to a gene: 2. This CDR3 contains 17 residues. The CDR3 region is CASSYSSGRAAKNIQYF. The CDR3 DNA follows: TGTGCCAGCAGTTACTCTAGCGGGAGGGCCGCCAAAAACATTCAGTACTTC.

This clonotype was counted only a few times. The V gene is TRBV27, the J gene TRBJ2-7, with D perhaps TRBD2 (5 bases). V gave up 7 bases and J gave up 7 bases, with 14 bases separating them. This CDR3 spans 12 amino acids. The germline V gene has CDR1 MNHEY and CDR2 SMNVEV (reference sequence). This CDR3 reads CASNGESWEQYF. CDR3 sequence (DNA): TGTGCCAGCAACGGGGAGTCATGGGAGCAGTACTTC.

This clonotype was observed a handful of times. The genes are TRBV29-1 and TRBJ2-1; no reliable D call. The CDR3 is 14 residues long. Germline-derived CDR1 and CDR2 are SQVTM and ANQGSEA. V was shortened by 0 bases and J by 2 bases, with 8 bases between the two germline ends. The CDR3 sequence is CSVEEDGTYNEQFF. DNA for the CDR3: TGCAGCGTTGAAGAGGACGGAACCTACAATGAGCAGTTCTTC.

This clonotype occurred once. The chain joins TRBV28 to TRBJ1-4, with a tentative D call TRBD1 (5 bases). Trimming took 3 bases from V and 7 from J, leaving 12 bases between them. CDR1 and CDR2 from the germline V gene are MDHEN and SYDVKM. The length of the CDR3 is 14 residues. The CDR3 bases are TGTGCCAGCAGTTTGAGACAGCCTCTTGAAAAACTGTTTTTT. Protein sequence: CASSLRQPLEKLFF.

Turning to this clonotype: A much larger clone lies one base from this, so it may be a read error. The chain employs TRBV28 and TRBJ2-1; possibly TRBD2 for D (5 bases). The CDR3 has 11 residues. Germline CDR1 reads MDHEN; CDR2 reads SYDVKM. Deletions cut 8 bases from V and 9 bases from J, with 11 bases between. The CDR3 bases are TGTGCCAGCGGTTCGGGAATTGAGCAGTTCTTC. Protein: CASGSGIEQFF.

About this clonotype itself: This could be a read error, since a much larger clone is one nucleotide away. V is TRBV7-8 and J is TRBJ1-5; 9 bases agree with TRBD1. Germline V lookup: CDR1 SGHVS, CDR2 FQNEAQ. J gave up 3 bases and V 5 bases, and 8 bases lay outside the gene matches. The CDR3 extends over 16 amino acids. The CDR3 protein is CASSQDRGTFNQPQHF. The CDR3 region has the DNA TGTGCCAGCAGCCAGGACAGGGGAACGTTCAATCAGCCCCAGCATTTT.

The CDR3: CASFDGVMNTEAFF. The CDR3 nucleotides read TGTGCCAGTTTTGATGGGGTTATGAACACTGAAGCTTTCTTT. This chain uses TRBV19 with TRBJ1-1; D uncertain. Trimming took 8 bases from V and 0 from J, leaving 13 bases between them. There are 14 residues in the CDR3. Germline loops: CDR1 LNHDA, CDR2 SQIVND (reference sequence).

The rearrangement links TRBV7-2 to TRBJ1-1, with no clear D. In germline, CDR1 is SGHTA, CDR2 FQGNSA. The CDR3 consists of 13 residues. The germline V and J ends were trimmed by 5 bases and 4 bases, with 11 bases remaining between them. The chain's CDR3 is CASSRGRSTEAFF. CDR3 bases: TGTGCCAGCAGCCGAGGACGAAGCACTGAAGCTTTCTTT. The full variable domain, in which reference TRBV7-2 and TRBJ1-1 provide the parts outside the CDR3, is GAGVSQSPSNKVTEKGKDVELRCDPISGHTALYWYRQSLGQGLEFLIYFQGNSAPDKSGLPSDRFSAERTGGSVSTLTIQRTQQEDSAVYLCASSRGRSTEAFFGQGTRLTVV.

For this clonotype: A far larger clone is off by one base, so a read error is likely. The chain has TRBV28 and TRBJ2-7, with D hard to call. Germline V gene data show CDR1 as MDHEN and CDR2 as SYDVKM. This CDR3 contains 14 residues. Trimming removed 3 bases from V and 7 bases from J, with 16 bases in between. The CDR3 is CASSFDPSDNEQYF. CDR3 DNA sequence: TGTGCCAGCAGTTTCGATCCTTCCGACAATGAGCAGTACTTC.

V is TRBV27 and J is TRBJ1-2, with 10 bases matching TRBD1. The CDR3 is made up of 14 amino acids. V shed 4 bases and J 6 bases; nucleotides not matched to a gene: 5. The germline gives CDR1 MNHEY, CDR2 SMNVEV (reference sequence). Written as DNA, the CDR3 is TGTGCCAGCAGTTCGGGACAGGGGATCCATGGCTACACCTTC. It yields the protein CASSSGQGIHGYTF.

Of note for this clonotype: The junction shows a germline mismatch at one end, possibly a read error. CDR3 region: CVSSLGLPLAKNIQYF. The CDR3 DNA reads as TGCGTCAGCAGCTTGGGACTACCCCTAGCCAAAAACATTCAGTACTTC. J is TRBJ2-4 and V is TRBV5-1, with 7 bases aligning to TRBD2. CDR1 and CDR2 from the germline V gene are SGHRS and YFSETQ. CDR3 length equals 16 residues.

This clonotype was recorded a few times. CDR3 protein: CASSHPGQGRTGELFF. For the CDR3, the DNA is TGCGCCAGCAGCCACCCTGGACAGGGTCGCACCGGGGAGCTGTTTTTT. This chain uses TRBV4-1 with TRBJ2-2, with 8 bases matching TRBD1. Germline trimming cut 3 bases from V and 4 bases from J; bases unmatched to any gene: 7. The CDR3 is 16 amino acids. Germline CDR1 is MGHRA and CDR2 is YSYEKL.